The T cell receptor (beta chain) under discussion was sequenced for a study of T cells after yellow fever vaccination. On this clonotype: The antigen remains undetermined.

General study findings and limits: The study noted that FACS-sorted repertoires could contain abundant clonotypes contaminating from the bulk population. Clones from primary vaccination mostly reappeared after the booster (around 96% CD4, roughly 87% CD8).

The authors made TCR cDNA by 5'RACE template switching, adding a universal primer site and UMIs. MiXCR was run by TCRdb on the 5' RACE reads, yielding one entry per CDR3 protein. Of roughly 250,000 distinct CDR3 sequences in the sample, approximately 13% were seen once. The CDR3 runs 15 residues. V was pared by 10 bases and J by 7 bases, with 14 bases of the junction left unmatched. In germline, CDR1 is MNHEY, CDR2 SVGEGT. The V and J genes are TRBV6-2 or TRBV6-3 and TRBJ2-1; 9 bases fit TRBD2. This clonotype was obtained from a man aged 25 to 40 who received the YFV17D yellow fever vaccine. The sample was CD4+ T cells sorted from PBMCs, taken 45 days after the yellow fever booster vaccination. The CDR3 sequence: CATLGASGALNEQFF. The CDR3 DNA follows: TGTGCCACCCTGGGGGCTAGCGGGGCCTTGAATGAGCAGTTCTTC.